The T cell receptor beta chain under discussion was sequenced for a study of cytomegalovirus exposure and HLA in healthy donors. Study-wide results and limits: TCR beta sequences numbering around 15,000 were associated with HLA alleles at 0.05 false discovery rate in a later analysis. Later analysis identified a missense DCLRE1C variant that was linked to TCR beta V- and J-gene trimming. The study recorded 150 to 200 TCR beta chains that were cytomegalovirus-associated. The productive fraction for most TCR beta V segments was about 90% or about 30% in an earlier analysis.

This PCR relied on a set of 60 Vbeta primers and 13 Jbeta primers. Libraries were prepared by immunoSEQ multiplex PCR; TCRdb keeps only in-frame clonotypes and omits some of them. This table holds more than 150,000 clones, 75% to 85% found once. In this sample, this clone turned up once. Its antigen is still unknown. V lost 3 bases and J lost 1, with 8 bases in between. The CDR3 consists of 13 residues. Germline CDR1 is GTSNPN and CDR2 is SVGIG (reference sequence). The sample comprised PBMCs. The chain uses TRBV30 and TRBJ2-3; D uncertain. The sequence was obtained from a woman aged 25 to 45 in good health and CMV-seropositive. The CDR3 nucleotides are TGTGCCTGGAGCTTCTGGCGCACAGATACGCAGTATTTT. Encoded protein: CAWSFWRTDTQYF.